This T cell receptor (beta chain) is drawn from a study of cytomegalovirus exposure and HLA in healthy donors. This clone was seen only a few times. The CDR3 length is 19 residues. Trimming removed 3 bases at V and 0 bases at J, with 18 bases between. Per the germline V gene, CDR1 is MGHRA and CDR2 is YSYEKL. As for the donors, each was a healthy bone marrow donor. Donors sampled were nominally healthy, though unrecorded immune exposures were likely. This PCR relied on a set of 60 Vbeta primers and 13 Jbeta primers. Produced via immunoSEQ multiplex PCR; TCRdb's table is partial and in-frame only. The table shows roughly 230,000 clones, with 70% to 90% occurring only once.

The sample taken for sequencing was PBMCs. The receptor comes from a girl aged 2 to 9 in good health and CMV-seronegative. V and J are TRBV4-1 and TRBJ1-6, with D perhaps matching TRBD1 (6 bases). The CDR3 loop reads CASSHRSEGGASYNSPLHF. The CDR3, as DNA: TGCGCCAGCAGCCACCGCTCAGAAGGGGGGGCCTCCTATAATTCACCCCTCCACTTT.